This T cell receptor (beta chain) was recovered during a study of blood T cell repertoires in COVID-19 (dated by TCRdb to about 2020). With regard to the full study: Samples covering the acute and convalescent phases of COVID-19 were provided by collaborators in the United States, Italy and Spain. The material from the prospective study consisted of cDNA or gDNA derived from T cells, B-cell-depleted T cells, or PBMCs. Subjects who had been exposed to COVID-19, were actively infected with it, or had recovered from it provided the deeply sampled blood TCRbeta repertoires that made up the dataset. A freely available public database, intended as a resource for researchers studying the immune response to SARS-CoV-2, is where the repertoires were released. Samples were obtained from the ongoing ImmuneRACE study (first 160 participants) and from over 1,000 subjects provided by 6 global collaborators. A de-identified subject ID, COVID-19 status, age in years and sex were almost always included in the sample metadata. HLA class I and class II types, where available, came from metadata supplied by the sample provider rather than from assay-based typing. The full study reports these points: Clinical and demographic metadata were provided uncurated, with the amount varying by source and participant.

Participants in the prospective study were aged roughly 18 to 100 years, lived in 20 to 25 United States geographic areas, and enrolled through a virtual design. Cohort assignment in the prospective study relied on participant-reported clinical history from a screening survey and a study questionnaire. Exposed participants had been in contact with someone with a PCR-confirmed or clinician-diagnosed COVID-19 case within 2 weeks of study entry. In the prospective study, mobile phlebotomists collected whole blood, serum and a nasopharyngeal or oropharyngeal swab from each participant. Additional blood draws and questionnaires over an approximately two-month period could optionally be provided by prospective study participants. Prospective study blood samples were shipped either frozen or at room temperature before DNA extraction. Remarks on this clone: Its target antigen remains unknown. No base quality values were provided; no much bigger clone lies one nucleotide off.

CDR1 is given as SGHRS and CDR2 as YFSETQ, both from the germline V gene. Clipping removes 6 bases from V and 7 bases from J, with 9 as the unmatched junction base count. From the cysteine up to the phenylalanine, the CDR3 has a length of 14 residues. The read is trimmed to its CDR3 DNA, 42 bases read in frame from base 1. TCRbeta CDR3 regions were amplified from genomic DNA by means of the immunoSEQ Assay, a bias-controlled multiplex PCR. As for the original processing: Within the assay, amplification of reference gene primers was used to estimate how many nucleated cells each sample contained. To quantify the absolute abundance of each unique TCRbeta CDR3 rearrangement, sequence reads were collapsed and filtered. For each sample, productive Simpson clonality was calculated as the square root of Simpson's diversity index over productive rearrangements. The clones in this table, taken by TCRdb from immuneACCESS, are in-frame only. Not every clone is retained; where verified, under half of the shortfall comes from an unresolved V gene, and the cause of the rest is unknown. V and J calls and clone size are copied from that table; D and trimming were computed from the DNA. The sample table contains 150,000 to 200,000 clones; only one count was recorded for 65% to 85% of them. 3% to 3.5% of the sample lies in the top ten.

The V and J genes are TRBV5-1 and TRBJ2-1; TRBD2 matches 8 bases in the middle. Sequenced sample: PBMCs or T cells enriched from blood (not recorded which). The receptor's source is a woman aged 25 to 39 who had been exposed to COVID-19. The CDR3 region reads CASMTRGAGNEQFF. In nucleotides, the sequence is TGCGCCAGCATGACGCGGGGGGCGGGAAATGAGCAGTTCTTC.